This T cell receptor beta chain was sequenced in a study of blood T cell repertoires in COVID-19. For the study at large: Acute-phase and convalescent COVID-19 samples originated in the United States, Italy and Spain.

As processed by the authors: Amplification from reference gene primers served as the basis for estimated nucleated cell counts. Method: immunoSEQ multiplex PCR; TCRdb's copy keeps in-frame clones and lacks some. That table supplies the V and J calls and clone size; D and trimming were determined from the DNA. Among around 200,000 clones, about 91% were seen once, and the ten largest hold roughly 0.82%. CDR1 and CDR2 (germline): SQVTM, ANQGSEA. This CDR3 has 14 residues. The ends were cut back, 6 bases at V and 2 bases at J, with 16 bases in the middle. The sequence was collected from a woman aged 18-29 years who had recovered from COVID-19. The V call is TRBV29-1, the J call TRBJ1-1; a possible D gene is TRBD1 (5 bases). The sequenced sample consisted of PBMCs or T cells enriched from blood (not recorded which). The DNA of the CDR3 is TGCAGCGTCGCAGAAAGGGGCCCAAACACTGAAGCTTTCTTT. Its protein is CSVAERGPNTEAFF.